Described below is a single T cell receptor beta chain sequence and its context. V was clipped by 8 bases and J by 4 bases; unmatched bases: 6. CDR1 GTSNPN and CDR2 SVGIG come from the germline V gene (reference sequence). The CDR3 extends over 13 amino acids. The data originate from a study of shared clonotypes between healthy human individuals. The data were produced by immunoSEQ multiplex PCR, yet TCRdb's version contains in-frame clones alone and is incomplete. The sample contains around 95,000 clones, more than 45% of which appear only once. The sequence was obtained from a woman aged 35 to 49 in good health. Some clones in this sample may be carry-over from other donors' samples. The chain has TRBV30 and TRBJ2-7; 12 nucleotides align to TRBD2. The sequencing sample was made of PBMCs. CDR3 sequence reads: CARRLAGVYEQYF. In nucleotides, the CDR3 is TGTGCCCGAAGACTAGCGGGAGTATACGAGCAGTACTTC. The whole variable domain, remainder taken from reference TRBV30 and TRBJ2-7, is SQTIHQWPATLVQPVGSPLSLECTVEGTSNPNLYWYRQAAGRGLQLLFYSVGIGQISSEVPQNLSASRPQDRQFILSSKKLLLSDSGFYLCARRLAGVYEQYFGPGTRLTVT.